The clone carrying this T cell receptor beta chain was found a few times. Antigen unknown. CDR3 length: 12 residues. V lost 8 bases to trimming and J lost 8 bases, with 15 bases between them. The data stem from a study of blood T cells in healthy people across ages. Findings and limits, study-wide: Estimated diversity, derived from one million T cells, was regarded as an underestimate. Observed TCR beta diversity per million T cells went down as age went up. This fall followed a roughly linear course with age.

The donors, healthy Caucasians from Russia, were aged 6 to 90. A second PCR, run for about 7 to 11 cycles, used a sample-barcoded 5' primer plus a J-beta primer mix. TCRdb re-derived calls from the 5' RACE reads in MiXCR, one entry per CDR3 protein. Of 650,000 to 1,000,000 distinct CDR3 sequences listed, under 40% are singletons. Sequenced: blood. The TCR originated in a man between 18 and 35 years old in good health. The genes are TRBV12-3 or TRBV12-4 and TRBJ1-2, with a weak D call TRBD1 (6 bases). The CDR3 DNA reads TGTGCCAGCGTGGAGGGGGGGAGCGGCTACACCTTC. Its protein is CASVEGGSGYTF.